This TCR beta chain was documented in a study of blood T cell repertoires in COVID-19. The protocol was immunoSEQ multiplex PCR, while the TCRdb copy is restricted to in-frame clones and leaves out a portion. The table shows fewer than 250,000 clones, with roughly 88% occurring only once. Losses at the gene ends were 2 bases for V and 0 bases for J; bases not matched to a gene: 0. The CDR3 consists of 16 residues. Looked up from germline, CDR1 is MNHNY and CDR2 is SVGAGI (reference sequence). Across under 25 US areas, participants ranged in age from about 18 to 90 years. Participant-reported clinical history was the basis for cohort assignment.

The V and J genes are TRBV6-6 and TRBJ2-6; 8 bases are shared with TRBD1. Sequencing was carried out using PBMCs or T cells enriched from blood (not recorded which). The receptor comes from a woman aged 45 to 65 who had recovered from COVID-19. CDR3 sequence reads: CASSYTGGSGANVLTF. The CDR3 bases are TGTGCCAGCAGTTACACAGGGGGCTCTGGGGCCAACGTCCTGACTTTC.